One T cell receptor beta chain is described in this entry. Germline values: CDR1 SGHTA, CDR2 FQGTGA. The length of the CDR3 is 14 residues. V shed 3 bases and J 2 bases; nucleotides not matched to a gene: 1. The authors' processing: From reference gene primer amplification, estimates of nucleated cell counts were derived. Clones were read by immunoSEQ multiplex PCR, and TCRdb kept only the in-frame ones, dropping some. That table furnishes V, J and clone size, whereas the DNA furnished D and trimming. The table lists around 130,000 clones, around 87% of them singletons, with 3% to 4% in the top ten. The entry originates in a study of blood T cell repertoires in COVID-19. Turning to the study itself: Collection of acute and convalescent COVID-19 samples took place in the United States, Italy and Spain. From T cells, B-cell-depleted T cells, or PBMCs came the material, which was cDNA or gDNA.

Sequencing was done on a sample of peripheral blood. The TCR comes from a woman aged 55-70 years with acute or convalescent COVID-19. The chain couples TRBV7-3 to TRBJ2-5, with TRBD1 identical over 9 bases. The CDR3 sequence is CASSLTGGQETQYF. The CDR3 bases are TGTGCCAGCAGCTTGACAGGGGGACAAGAGACCCAGTACTTC.